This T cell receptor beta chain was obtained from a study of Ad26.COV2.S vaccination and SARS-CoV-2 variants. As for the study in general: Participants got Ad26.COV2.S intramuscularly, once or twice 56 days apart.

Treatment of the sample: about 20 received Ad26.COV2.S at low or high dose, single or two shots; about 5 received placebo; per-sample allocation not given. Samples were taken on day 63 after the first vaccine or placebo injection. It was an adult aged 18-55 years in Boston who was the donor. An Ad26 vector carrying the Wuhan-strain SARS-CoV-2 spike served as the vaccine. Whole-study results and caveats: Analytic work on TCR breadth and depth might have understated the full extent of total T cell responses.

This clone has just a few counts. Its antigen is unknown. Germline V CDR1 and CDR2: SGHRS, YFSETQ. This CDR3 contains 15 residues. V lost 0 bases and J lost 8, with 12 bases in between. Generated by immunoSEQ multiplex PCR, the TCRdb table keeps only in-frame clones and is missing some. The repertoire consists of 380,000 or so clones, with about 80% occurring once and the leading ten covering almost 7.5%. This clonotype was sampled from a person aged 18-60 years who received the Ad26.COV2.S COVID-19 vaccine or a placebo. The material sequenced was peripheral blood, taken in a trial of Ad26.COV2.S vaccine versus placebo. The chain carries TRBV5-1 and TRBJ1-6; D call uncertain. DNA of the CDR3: TGCGCCAGCAGCTTGGGGACGCGAGGTTATTCACCCCTCCACTTT. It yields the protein CASSLGTRGYSPLHF.